This T cell receptor beta chain appears in the sequencing data of a study of OX40 agonist ivuxolimab in advanced cancers. Study-level information: The dose of intravenous ivuxolimab that patients received every 2 weeks ranged from 0.01 to 10 mg/kg.

Assay used: immunoSEQ multiplex PCR; TCRdb lists only in-frame clones, some missing. The sample includes about 110,000 clones, roughly 90% of them seen just once. In regard to this clone: What it binds is not known.

Germline values: CDR1 SQVTM, CDR2 ANQGSEA. The CDR3 spans 13 residues. Unmatched junction bases numbered 6, after V lost 6 bases and J lost 2 bases. Notes on the study in general: At doses 0.1 to 3.0 mg/kg, CD4+ and CD8+ clones expanded.

This receptor was taken from an adult with an advanced solid tumor such as melanoma, head and neck, liver or kidney cancer. The chain joins TRBV29-1 to TRBJ1-2; 7 bases map to TRBD1. The material was CD4+ or CD8+ T cells sorted from blood, obtained in a trial of the OX40 agonist ivuxolimab. The CDR3 region has the DNA TGCAGCGTATCATCGGGACAGAACTATGGCTACACCTTC. Residues: CSVSSGQNYGYTF. The variable domain in full, with the rest retrieved from reference TRBV29-1 and TRBJ1-2, is SAVISQKPSRDICQRGTSLTIQCQVDSQVTMMFWYRQQPGQSLTLIATANQGSEATYESGFVIDKFPISRPNLTFSTLTVSNMSPEDSSIYLCSVSSGQNYGYTFGSGTRLTVV.